This T cell receptor beta chain was recovered during a study of blood T cells in healthy people across ages. This clonotype turned up a few times. Primed by a sample-barcoded 5' primer and a J-beta primer mix, a second PCR proceeded for 7 to 11 cycles. MiXCR, run by TCRdb on the 5' RACE reads, gives a single entry per CDR3 protein. The sample has 890,000 or so distinct CDR3 sequences, 60% to 80% seen once. Looked up from germline, CDR1 is MDHEN and CDR2 is SYDVKM. Trimming took 3 bases from V and 5 from J, leaving 9 bases between them. The CDR3 has 13 amino acids. This clonotype originated in a young man in good health. Sequences were obtained from blood. V is TRBV28 and J is TRBJ2-3; no clear D gene. CDR3 region: CASSFLPGDTQYF. The CDR3 DNA sequence: TGTGCCAGCAGTTTCCTCCCCGGAGATACGCAGTATTTT.